The clone carrying this TCR beta chain occurred many times. Antigen specificity is unknown. The record originates from a study of T cells in Graves' hyperthyroidism and ophthalmopathy. The V gene end was trimmed by 5 bases and the J gene end by 5 bases; junction bases not matched to a gene: 10. CDR3 length: 15 residues. The germline gives CDR1 SEHNR, CDR2 FQNEAQ (reference sequence). Amplification of TCR beta CDR3 regions was performed using RNA transcripts as template. HTBI primers were employed in a first-round RT-PCR of the TCR CDR3. TCRdb analysed the multiplex PCR reads with MiXCR anew, one entry per CDR3 protein. The profile shows more than 450,000 distinct CDR3 sequences, around 15% of them singletons. From more than 9.5 ml of fresh peripheral blood, PBMCs were isolated. Study-wide findings and caveats: Also found in blood were most expanded thyroid clonotypes above 0.001. In simple terms, a model built on 13 V-J features told ophthalmopathy apart from stable hyperthyroidism.

This chain connects TRBV7-9 to TRBJ2-3; 7 positions agree with TRBD2. The TCR originated in a woman between 40 and 55 years old with Graves' hyperthyroidism. The sequencing input was blood. The CDR3 region is CASSASSGLRDTQYF. Written as DNA, the CDR3 is TGTGCCAGCAGCGCATCTAGCGGCCTTAGAGATACGCAGTATTTT.